This T cell receptor (beta chain) appears in the sequencing data of a study of blood T cell repertoires in COVID-19 (dated by TCRdb to about 2020). Broadly, across the study: Samples from collaborators originated in the United States, Italy and Spain and spanned both the acute and convalescent phases of COVID-19. The repertoires were released in a freely available public database intended as a resource for research on the immune response to SARS-CoV-2. Subjects who had been exposed to COVID-19, were actively infected with it, or had recovered from it provided the deeply sampled blood TCRbeta repertoires that made up the dataset. Samples were obtained from the ongoing ImmuneRACE study (first 160 participants) and from some 1,300 subjects provided by 6 global collaborators. The material from the prospective study consisted of cDNA or gDNA derived from T cells, B-cell-depleted T cells, or PBMCs. A de-identified subject ID, COVID-19 status, age in years and sex were almost always included in the sample metadata. HLA class I and class II types, where available, came from metadata supplied by the sample provider rather than from assay-based typing.

The investigation overall reported the following: Clinical and demographic metadata were provided uncurated, with the amount varying by source and participant.

CDR1 SSHAT and CDR2 FNYEAQ were looked up in the germline V gene (reference sequence). Reading from cysteine to phenylalanine, the CDR3 counts 16 amino acids. Of all the DNA, just the CDR3 is kept, 48 bases in frame from base 1. The trim is 0 bases for V and 2 bases for J, with a gap of 8 bases between the germline ends. TCRbeta CDR3 regions were amplified from genomic DNA using the immunoSEQ Assay, a bias-controlled multiplex PCR. The source study handled its data this way. The number of nucleated cells in each sample was estimated by amplification of reference gene primers within the assay. To quantify the absolute abundance of each unique TCRbeta CDR3 rearrangement, sequence reads were collapsed and filtered. Productive Simpson clonality was computed per sample as the square root of Simpson's diversity index over productive rearrangements. The table comes from immuneACCESS by way of TCRdb, which keeps in-frame sequences with V and J called. Part of the clones is missing from these tables; in studies checked, under half for an unresolved V gene and the rest for unknown reasons. V and J calls and clone size come straight from that table; D and trimming were deduced from the DNA. For this sample the table gives approximately 85,000 clones, of which 86% were detected only once. The ten biggest clones cover 25% to 30% of the sample.

About this clone: What antigen it recognizes has not been identified. Within one base of it there is no much larger clone, and no base qualities were kept.

Collaborating institutions collected whole blood in K2EDTA tubes following their own protocols. For TCRbeta analysis, collaborators shipped samples as frozen whole blood, isolated PBMCs, or DNA extracted from either of those sample types. Rearrangement joined TRBV7-7 to TRBJ2-6; TRBD2 is a possible D gene, resting on 5 matching bases. The source material was peripheral blood. The origin of this receptor is a man aged 45 to 65 with active or convalescent COVID-19. For the CDR3, the sequence is CASSLAPGAGANVLTF. The DNA sequence reads TGTGCCAGCAGCTTAGCCCCCGGGGCTGGGGCCAACGTCCTGACTTTC. The reference TRBV7-7 and TRBJ2-6 proteins fill in what lies around the CDR3, so the full variable domain reads GAGVSQSPRYKVTKRGQDVTLRCDPISSHATLYWYQQALGQGPEFLTYFNYEAQPDKSGLPSDRFSAERPEGSISTLTIQRTEQRDSAMYRCASSLAPGAGANVLTFGAGSRLTVL.